These 3 T cell receptor beta chains share one sample of origin, sequenced in a study of T cell changes during pregnancy in multiple sclerosis. Generated by immunoSEQ multiplex PCR, the TCRdb table keeps only in-frame clones and is missing some. The data contain roughly 42,000 clones, approximately 90% of them singletons. The source was CD4+ T cells from peripheral blood mononuclear cells, collected in the second trimester of pregnancy. These receptors were obtained from a female donor with multiple sclerosis, enrolled in a pregnancy study.

This clone came up once. The genes are TRBV11-2 and TRBJ2-5, with 9 bases identical to TRBD2. CDR3 length equals 16 residues. V trimming: 8 bases; J trimming: 5 bases; junction bases outside the gene matches: 15. The germline gives CDR1 SGHAT, CDR2 FQNNGV. CDR3 nucleotide sequence: TGTGCCAGCGGGAGGGGTGCGGGAGGGTCGGGGGAGACCCAGTACTTC. It specifies CASGRGAGGSGETQYF.

The rearrangement uses TRBV9 and TRBJ2-3; D unresolved. Trimming took 0 bases from V and 1 from J, leaving 9 bases between them. This CDR3 has 15 residues. Germline loops: CDR1 SGDLS, CDR2 YYNGEE. CDR3 sequence reads: CASSVAPTGTDTQYF. The CDR3 DNA sequence: TGTGCCAGCAGCGTAGCACCGACTGGCACAGATACGCAGTATTTT. The full variable domain, its missing parts supplied by reference TRBV9 and TRBJ2-3, is DSGVTQTPKHLITATGQRVTLRCSPRSGDLSVYWYQQSLDQGLQFLIQYYNGEERAKGNILERFSAQQFPDLHSELNLSSLELGDSALYFCASSVAPTGTDTQYFGPGTRLTVL.

The CDR3 DNA reads TGCGCCAGCAGCGGGGTTGCGGGACTCTACAATGAGCAGTTCTTC. Translated, it gives CASSGVAGLYNEQFF. V is TRBV5-1 and J is TRBJ2-1; D might be TRBD2 (6 bases). From germline, CDR1 is SGHRS and CDR2 YFSETQ. There are 15 residues in the CDR3. V was shortened by 4 bases and J by 3 bases, with 14 bases between the two germline ends. Together with reference TRBV5-1 and TRBJ2-1, the CDR3 gives the full variable domain: KAGVTQTPRYLIKTRGQQVTLSCSPISGHRSVSWYQQTPGQGLQFLFEYFSETQRNKGNFPGRFSGRQFSNSRSEMNVSTLELGDSALYLCASSGVAGLYNEQFFGPGTRLTVL.